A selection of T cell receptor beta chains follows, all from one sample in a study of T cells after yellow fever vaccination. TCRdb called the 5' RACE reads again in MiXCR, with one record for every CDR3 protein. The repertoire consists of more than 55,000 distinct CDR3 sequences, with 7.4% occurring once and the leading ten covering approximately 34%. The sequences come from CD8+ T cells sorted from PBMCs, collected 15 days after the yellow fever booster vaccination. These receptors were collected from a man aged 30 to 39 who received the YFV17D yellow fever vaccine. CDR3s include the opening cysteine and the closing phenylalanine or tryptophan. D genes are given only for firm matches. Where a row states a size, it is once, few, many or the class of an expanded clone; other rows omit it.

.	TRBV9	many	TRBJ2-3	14	TGTGCCAGCAGCGCTGGGACGAAAAGAGATACGCAGTATTTT	CASSAGTKRDTQYF
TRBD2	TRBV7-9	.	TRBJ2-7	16	TGTGCCAGCAGCTGGAGCGGGAACCCCACGGGTGGCGAGCAGTACTTC	CASSWSGNPTGGEQYF
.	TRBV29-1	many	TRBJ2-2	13	TGCAGCGTTGAGCAGGGCATCACCGGGGAGCTGTTTTTT	CSVEQGITGELFF
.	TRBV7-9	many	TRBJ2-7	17	TGTGCCAGCAGCCGTAGGAAGCCGACAGGCGACTCCTACGAGCAGTACTTC	CASSRRKPTGDSYEQYF
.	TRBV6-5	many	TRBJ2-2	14	TGTGCCAGCACCCGGGGAGGGGGCCACGGGGAGCTGTTTTTT	CASTRGGGHGELFF
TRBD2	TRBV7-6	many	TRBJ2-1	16	TGTGCCAGCAGCCAGCCGGGGGGAACCTCCTACAATGAGCAGTTCTTC	CASSQPGGTSYNEQFF
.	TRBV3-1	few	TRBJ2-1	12	TGTGCCAGCAGCCGGGTTTCGGCAAATTCGTTCTTC	CASSRVSANSFF
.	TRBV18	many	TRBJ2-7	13	TGTGCCAGCTCCCCGGACAACTACTACGAGCAGTACTTC	CASSPDNYYEQYF
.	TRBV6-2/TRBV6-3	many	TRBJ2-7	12	TGTGCCGCCGGCACGGGAACCTACGAGCAGTACTTC	CAAGTGTYEQYF
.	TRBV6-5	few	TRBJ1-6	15	TGTGCCAGCAGTCGACGGCCTTCTAATAATTCACCCCTCCACTTT	CASSRRPSNNSPLHF
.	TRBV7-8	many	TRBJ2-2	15	TGTGCCAGCAGCTCCCATGAGGAGCACACCGGGGAGCTGTTTTTT	CASSSHEEHTGELFF
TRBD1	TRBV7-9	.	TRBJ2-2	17	TGTGCCAGCAGCTCCCGGGACAGGGGGCCGGGGACCGGGGAGCTGTTTTTT	CASSSRDRGPGTGELFF
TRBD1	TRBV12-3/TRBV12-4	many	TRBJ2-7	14	TGTGCCAGCAGTGCAGGACAGGGGGGCTACGAGCAGTACTTC	CASSAGQGGYEQYF
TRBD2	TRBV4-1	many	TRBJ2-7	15	TGCGCCAGCAGCCAGACTAGCGAAACTGGATACGAGCAGTACTTC	CASSQTSETGYEQYF
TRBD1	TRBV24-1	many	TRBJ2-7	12	TGTGCCAGCCAGGGACAGGGCTCGGAGCAGTACTTC	CASQGQGSEQYF
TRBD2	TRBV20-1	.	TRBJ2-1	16	TGCAGTGCTGAGAAATCCGGGACTAGCGGGAGCAATGAGCAGTTCTTC	CSAEKSGTSGSNEQFF
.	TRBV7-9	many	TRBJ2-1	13	TGTGCCAGCAGCGCCGAGCGGTCCCGCGAGCAGTTCTTC	CASSAERSREQFF
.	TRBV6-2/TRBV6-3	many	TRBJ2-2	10	TGTGCCAGCAGAGCCGGGGAGCTGTTTTTT	CASRAGELFF
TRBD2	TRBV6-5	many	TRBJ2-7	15	TGTGCCAGCAGTTACGAGGCTAGCGGACTTGGGGAGCAGTACTTC	CASSYEASGLGEQYF